A single sample is the source of the 18 T cell receptor beta chains below, sequenced in a study of cytomegalovirus exposure and HLA in healthy donors (dated by TCRdb to about 2017). Libraries were made using the immunoSEQ multiplex PCR assay. A mixture of 60 forward primers for TCR Vbeta segments and 13 reverse primers for TCR Jbeta segments was used in the multiplex PCR. In TCRdb, the immuneACCESS table is reduced to in-frame sequences with V and J assigned. These tables do not hold every clone; where another copy was compared, an unresolved V gene accounts for under half, and the others remain unexplained. This sample has about 140,000 clones in its table, and about four fifths of those were observed once. More than 4.5% of the sample is in the top ten clones. The sample was PBMCs. These receptors were taken from a man aged 30-40 years in good health.

J is TRBJ2-5 and V is TRBV7-2, with a tentative D call TRBD2 (5 bases). Gene TRBJ2-7 matches the end of the DNA better, so the J call may be wrong. The germline gives CDR1 SGHTA, CDR2 FQGNSA. The CDR3 is 13 residues long. This CDR3 reads CASSLVASHEQYF. CDR3 DNA: TGTGCCAGCAGCTTAGTTGCTAGCCACGAGCAGTACTTC.

This CDR3 is CASSPTGSNQPQHF. As DNA, the CDR3 is TGTGCCAGCAGCCCGACAGGTAGCAATCAGCCCCAGCATTTT. The V gene is TRBV11-2, the J gene TRBJ1-5; tentatively, D is TRBD1 (6 bases). In germline, CDR1 is SGHAT, CDR2 FQNNGV. This CDR3 has 14 amino acids. Trimming left V 5 bases short and J 0 bases short, with 8 bases between.

V gene TRBV5-1 combines with J gene TRBJ2-5, with D perhaps being TRBD1 or TRBD2 (6 bases each). Germline CDR1 reads SGHRS; CDR2 reads YFSETQ. The V gene lost 4 bases and the J gene lost 7 bases, with 17 bases spanning the gap. There are 14 residues in the CDR3. The CDR3 is CASSLGGEPGTQYF. DNA for the CDR3: TGCGCCAGCAGCCTGGGGGGCGAACCCGGGACCCAGTACTTC.

The CDR3 DNA follows: TGTGCCAGCTCACCACCGGGCAGGGGGCTGCTTGAAGCTTTCTTT. This codes for CASSPPGRGLLEAFF. V gene TRBV18 combines with J gene TRBJ1-1, with 8 bases aligning to TRBD1. Germline V gives CDR1 KGHSH, CDR2 LQKENI. V lost 0 bases to trimming and J lost 7 bases; unmatched junction nucleotides: 7. The CDR3 sequence is 15 residues long. Combining the CDR3 with reference TRBV18 and TRBJ1-1 gives the whole variable domain NAGVMQNPRHLVRRRGQEARLRCSPMKGHSHVYWYRQLPEEGLKFMVYLQKENIIDESGMPKERFSAEFPKEGPSILRIQQVVRGDSAAYFCASSPPGRGLLEAFFGQGTRLTVV.

As for this clone: Sequence at one end of the junction differs from germline and may be a read error. The chain couples TRBV29-1 to TRBJ1-3, with a possible D match to TRBD1 (6 bases). The CDR3 loop spans 8 amino acids. Germline V gives CDR1 SQVTM, CDR2 ANQGSEA. CDR3 bases: TGCAGCGTTGGGGGACACCATTTT. It is translated as CSVGGHHF.

This CDR3 reads CASSFNRVSNQPQHF. Written as DNA, the CDR3 is TGTGCCAGCAGCTTCAACAGGGTTAGCAATCAGCCCCAGCATTTT. The rearrangement joins TRBV7-2 to TRBJ1-5; weak D call: TRBD1 (6 bases). V was cut by 3 bases and J by 0 bases, with 9 bases left in between. The germline CDR1 and CDR2 sequences are SGHTA and FQGNSA. CDR3 length equals 15 residues.

This clone was counted a single time. The chain employs TRBV6-5 and TRBJ1-5; D ambiguous. The germline CDR1 and CDR2 sequences are MNHEY and SVGAGI. This CDR3 region has 14 residues. V was cut by 0 bases and J by 3 bases, with 6 bases left in between. CDR3: CASSYSYSNQPQHF. CDR3 coding DNA: TGTGCCAGCAGTTACTCGTATTCCAATCAGCCCCAGCATTTT.

V gene TRBV9 combines with J gene TRBJ2-1, with TRBD2 matching 9 bases. V was pared by 5 bases and J by 6 bases, with 24 bases of the junction left unmatched. Germline CDR1 SGDLS, CDR2 YYNGEE. There are 20 residues in the CDR3. Here the CDR3 reads CASSSTPGPEVREGPNEQFF. In DNA, the CDR3 is TGTGCCAGCAGTTCCACCCCGGGACCGGAGGTGCGGGAGGGCCCCAATGAGCAGTTCTTC.

The V and J genes are TRBV18 and TRBJ2-7; perhaps TRBD2 as D (6 bases). The CDR3 runs 14 residues. Trimming shortened V by 6 bases and J by 6 bases, and 18 bases separated the two germline ends. Germline CDR1 reads KGHSH; CDR2 reads LQKENI. Here the CDR3 reads CASSPMGGGREQYF. The DNA of the CDR3 is TGTGCCAGCTCGCCAATGGGGGGTGGGCGCGAGCAGTACTTC.

The gene calls are TRBV19 and TRBJ2-7; 9 positions agree with TRBD1. Germline CDR1 is LNHDA and CDR2 is SQIVND (reference sequence). This CDR3 is 15 amino acids long. V dropped 6 bases and J dropped 9; count of bases not matched to a gene: 15. The DNA of the CDR3 is TGTGCCAGTAGCACCCGGGACAGGGACATATTCGGGCAGTACTTC. Its protein is CASSTRDRDIFGQYF.

Concerning this clone: A read error may account for a junction end that differs from germline. The chain uses TRBV7-9 and TRBJ2-7; D is perhaps TRBD1 (6 bases). CDR1 SEHNR and CDR2 FQNEAQ come from the germline V gene (reference sequence). CDR3 size: 12 residues. The CDR3 loop is CSSSLQGREQYF. CDR3 bases: TGTTCCAGCAGTCTACAGGGAAGGGAGCAGTACTTC.

This chain connects TRBV4-3 to TRBJ2-1; 11 bases align to TRBD2. The V segment lost 4 bases and the J segment 4 bases; nucleotides outside the gene matches: 6. Germline CDR1 LGHNA, CDR2 YSLEER. This CDR3 is 16 amino acids long. In DNA, the CDR3 is TGCGCCAGCAGCCGCGGGGGACTAGCGGATTACAATGAGCAGTTCTTC. Its translation is CASSRGGLADYNEQFF.

This chain joins TRBV19 and TRBJ2-1; TRBD1 might be the D (6 bases). The germline V gene encodes CDR1 LNHDA and CDR2 SQIVND (reference sequence). This CDR3 spans 15 amino acids. V shed 6 bases and J shed 0 bases, with 12 bases lying between them. The CDR3 region is CASRIQGSSYNEQFF. CDR3 DNA: TGTGCCAGTAGAATACAGGGTTCCTCCTACAATGAGCAGTTCTTC.

The chain employs TRBV2 and TRBJ1-4, with 8 bases that match TRBD1. Losses at the gene ends were 4 bases for V and 3 bases for J; bases not matched to a gene: 4. This CDR3 has 15 residues. Germline values: CDR1 SNHLY, CDR2 FYNNEI. The CDR3 coding sequence is TGTGCCAGCAGTGGACAGGGGACGGCTAATGAAAAACTGTTTTTT. It codes for CASSGQGTANEKLFF.

The chain has TRBV11-2 and TRBJ2-5; 14 nucleotides align to TRBD2. There are 18 residues in the CDR3. Germline V gene lookup returns CDR1 SGHAT and CDR2 FQNNGV. The J segment lost 5 bases and the V segment lost 3 bases, leaving 11 bases of the junction unmatched. The CDR3, as DNA: TGTGCCAGCAGCTTCGCCTGGGGGGGACTAGCGGGAGCGGAGACCCAGTACTTC. Translating gives CASSFAWGGLAGAETQYF.

The chain is built from TRBV30 and TRBJ1-5; a weak D match, TRBD1 (5 bases). The CDR3 consists of 16 residues. V lost 2 bases, J lost 5 bases, and 19 bases lay in between. Germline V gives CDR1 GTSNPN, CDR2 SVGIG (reference sequence). The CDR3 loop reads CAWSLPGHPTYQPQHF. The CDR3 DNA is TGTGCCTGGAGTCTTCCAGGGCATCCTACTTATCAGCCCCAGCATTTT.

The J gene is TRBJ2-7, the V gene TRBV19, with D possibly TRBD2 on 6 matching bases. Trimming removed 4 bases from V and 7 bases from J, with 20 bases in between. Germline V CDR1 and CDR2: LNHDA, SQIVND (reference sequence). The CDR3 runs to 15 residues. For the CDR3, the DNA is TGTGCCAGTAGTACCTGGGGCAGGTCGACTAGAGAGCAGTACTTC. Its protein is CASSTWGRSTREQYF.

The CDR3, as DNA: TGTGCCAGCAGTGAAGTAGGTCCCTCGGGTGGCTACACCTTC. Translation: CASSEVGPSGGYTF. The J gene is TRBJ1-2, the V gene TRBV6-1; D is undetermined. The CDR3 is 14 amino acids. Germline CDR1 MNHNS, CDR2 SASEGT. V was shortened by 1 base and J by 7 bases, with 13 bases between the two germline ends.